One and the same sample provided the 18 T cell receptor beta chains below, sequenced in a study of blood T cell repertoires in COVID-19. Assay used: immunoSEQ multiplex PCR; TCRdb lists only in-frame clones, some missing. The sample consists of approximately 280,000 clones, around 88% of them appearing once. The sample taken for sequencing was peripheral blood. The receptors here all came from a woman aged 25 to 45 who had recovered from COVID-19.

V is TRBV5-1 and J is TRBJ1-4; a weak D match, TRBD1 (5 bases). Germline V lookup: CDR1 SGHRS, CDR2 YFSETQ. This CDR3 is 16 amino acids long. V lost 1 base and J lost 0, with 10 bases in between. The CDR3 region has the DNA TGCGCCAGCAGCTTGAGGGGCGTTGCAACTAATGAAAAACTGTTTTTT. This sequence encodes CASSLRGVATNEKLFF.

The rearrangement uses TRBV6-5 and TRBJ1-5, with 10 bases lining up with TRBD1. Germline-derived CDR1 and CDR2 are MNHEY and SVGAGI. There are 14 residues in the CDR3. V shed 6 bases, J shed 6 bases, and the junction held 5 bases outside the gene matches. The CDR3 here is CASSRQGASQPQHF. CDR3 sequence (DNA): TGTGCCAGCAGCCGACAGGGGGCCAGTCAGCCCCAGCATTTT.

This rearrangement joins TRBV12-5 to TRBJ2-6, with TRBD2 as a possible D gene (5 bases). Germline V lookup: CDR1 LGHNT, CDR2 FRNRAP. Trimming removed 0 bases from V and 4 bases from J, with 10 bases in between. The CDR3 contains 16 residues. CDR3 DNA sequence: TGTGCTAGTGGTTTGGTAATCGGGGTGGGGGCCAACGTCCTGACTTTC. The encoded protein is CASGLVIGVGANVLTF.

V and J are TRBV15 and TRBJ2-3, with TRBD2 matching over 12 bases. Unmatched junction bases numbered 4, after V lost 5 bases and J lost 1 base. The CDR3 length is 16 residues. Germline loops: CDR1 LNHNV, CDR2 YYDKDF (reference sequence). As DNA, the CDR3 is TGTGCCACCAGCTCCCGACTAGCGGGGGGCACAGATACGCAGTATTTT. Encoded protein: CATSSRLAGGTDTQYF.

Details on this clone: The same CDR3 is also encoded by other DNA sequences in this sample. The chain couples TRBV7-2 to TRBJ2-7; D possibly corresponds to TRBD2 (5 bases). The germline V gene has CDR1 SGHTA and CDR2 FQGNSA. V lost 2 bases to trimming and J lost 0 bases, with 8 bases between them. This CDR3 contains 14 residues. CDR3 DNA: TGTGCCAGCAGCTTACTGGGGAGCTCCTACGAGCAGTACTTC. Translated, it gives CASSLLGSSYEQYF.

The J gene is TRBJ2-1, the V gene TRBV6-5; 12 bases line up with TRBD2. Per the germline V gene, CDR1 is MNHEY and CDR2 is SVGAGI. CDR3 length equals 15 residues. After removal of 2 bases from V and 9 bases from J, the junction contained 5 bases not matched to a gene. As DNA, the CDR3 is TGTGCCAGCAGTTACCTAGCGGGGGGGCTTAGTGAGCAGTTCTTC. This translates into CASSYLAGGLSEQFF.

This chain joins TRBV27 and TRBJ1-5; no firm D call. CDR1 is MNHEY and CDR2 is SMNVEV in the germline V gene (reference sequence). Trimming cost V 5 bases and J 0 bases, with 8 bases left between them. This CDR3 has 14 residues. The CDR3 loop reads CASSINYSNQPQHF. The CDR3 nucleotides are TGTGCCAGCAGTATTAATTATAGCAATCAGCCCCAGCATTTT.

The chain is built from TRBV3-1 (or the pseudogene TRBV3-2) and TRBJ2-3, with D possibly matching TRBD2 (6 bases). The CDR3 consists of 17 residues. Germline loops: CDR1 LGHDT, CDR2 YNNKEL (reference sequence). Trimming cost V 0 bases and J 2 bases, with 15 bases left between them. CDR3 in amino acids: CASSQDPPAGYTDTQYF. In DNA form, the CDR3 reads TGTGCCAGCAGCCAAGATCCCCCAGCGGGCTACACAGATACGCAGTATTTT.

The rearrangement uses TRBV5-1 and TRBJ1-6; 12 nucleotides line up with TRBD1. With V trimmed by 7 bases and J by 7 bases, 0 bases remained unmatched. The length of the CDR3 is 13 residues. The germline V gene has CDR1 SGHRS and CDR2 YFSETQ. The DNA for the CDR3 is TGCGCCAGCGGGACAGGGGGCAATTCACCCCTCCACTTT. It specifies CASGTGGNSPLHF.

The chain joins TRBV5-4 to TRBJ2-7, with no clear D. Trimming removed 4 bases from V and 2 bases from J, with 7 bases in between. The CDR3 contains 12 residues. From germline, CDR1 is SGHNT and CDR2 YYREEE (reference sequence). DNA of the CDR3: TGTGCCAGCAGCGACACCGCCTACGAGCAGTACTTC. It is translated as CASSDTAYEQYF.

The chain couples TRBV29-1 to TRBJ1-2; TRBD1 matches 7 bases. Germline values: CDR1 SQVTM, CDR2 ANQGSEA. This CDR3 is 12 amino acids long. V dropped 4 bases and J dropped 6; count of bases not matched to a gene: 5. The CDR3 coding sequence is TGCAGCGTTGGGCAGGGGGAAGATGGCTACACCTTC. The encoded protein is CSVGQGEDGYTF.

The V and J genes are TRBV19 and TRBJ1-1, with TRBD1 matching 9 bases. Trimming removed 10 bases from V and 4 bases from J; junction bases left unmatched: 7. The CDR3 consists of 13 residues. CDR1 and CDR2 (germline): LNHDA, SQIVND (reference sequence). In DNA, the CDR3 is TGTGCCACCTCGAGACAGGGGGGCACTGAAGCTTTCTTT. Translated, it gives CATSRQGGTEAFF.

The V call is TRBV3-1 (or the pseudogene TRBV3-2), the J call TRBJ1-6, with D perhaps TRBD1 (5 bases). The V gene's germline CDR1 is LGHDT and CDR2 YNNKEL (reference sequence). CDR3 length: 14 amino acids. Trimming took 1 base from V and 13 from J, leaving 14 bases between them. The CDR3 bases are TGTGCCAGCAGCCAAGTTTCTCAGGGTGTGCCCCTCCACTTT. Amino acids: CASSQVSQGVPLHF.

The CDR3: CASSSGGTFSTDTQYF. The CDR3 bases are TGTGCCAGCAGCTCTGGGGGGACTTTTTCCACAGATACGCAGTATTTT. The V and J genes are TRBV7-2 and TRBJ2-3, with TRBD2 as a possible D gene (6 bases). Germline CDR1 and CDR2: SGHTA and FQGNSA. V lost 4 bases to trimming and J lost 2 bases, with 16 bases between them. This CDR3 contains 16 residues.

CDR3 nucleotide sequence: TGTGCCACCAGTGATCCCCAGCGGGAGGTGCTGGATACGCAGTATTTT. Translated, it gives CATSDPQREVLDTQYF. This chain uses TRBV24-1 with TRBJ2-3; 9 bases line up with TRBD2. Germline-derived CDR1 and CDR2 are KGHDR and SFDVKD. The CDR3 totals 16 residues. Losses at the gene ends were 3 bases for V and 6 bases for J; bases not matched to a gene: 9.

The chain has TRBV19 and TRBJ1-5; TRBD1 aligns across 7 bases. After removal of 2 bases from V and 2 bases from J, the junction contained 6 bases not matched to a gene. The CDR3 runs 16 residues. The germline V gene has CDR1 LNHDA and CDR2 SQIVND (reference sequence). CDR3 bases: TGTGCCAGTAGTATACCTCCGCAGGGGGGCAATCAGCCCCAGCATTTT. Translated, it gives CASSIPPQGGNQPQHF.

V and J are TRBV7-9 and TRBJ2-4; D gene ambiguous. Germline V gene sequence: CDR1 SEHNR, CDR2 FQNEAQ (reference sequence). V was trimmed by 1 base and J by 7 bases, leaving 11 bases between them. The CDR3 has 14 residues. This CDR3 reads CASSLELVGNIQYF. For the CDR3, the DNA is TGTGCCAGCAGCTTAGAATTAGTCGGGAACATTCAGTACTTC.

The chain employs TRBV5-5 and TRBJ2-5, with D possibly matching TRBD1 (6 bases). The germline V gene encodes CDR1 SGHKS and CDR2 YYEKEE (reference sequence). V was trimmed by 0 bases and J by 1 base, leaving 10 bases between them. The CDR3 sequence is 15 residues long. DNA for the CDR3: TGTGCCAGCAGCTTGGACTGGACAGCCCAAGAGACCCAGTACTTC. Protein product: CASSLDWTAQETQYF.